The table lists the clone carrying this T cell receptor (beta chain) with a count of one. J was trimmed by 7 bases and V by 5 bases; bases with no gene match: 12. The CDR3 is 15 residues long. The germline V gene encodes CDR1 KGHSH and CDR2 LQKENI. In the authors' methods: Cell counts per sample came from amplifying reference gene primers. Profiled with immunoSEQ multiplex PCR; TCRdb holds only in-frame clones, not every one. V, J and clone size reflect that table, while D and trimming were determined from the DNA. The table lists about 160,000 clones, roughly four fifths of them singletons. This entry comes from a study of blood T cell repertoires in COVID-19. The wider study: Acute-phase and convalescent COVID-19 samples originated in the United States, Italy and Spain. T cells, B-cell-depleted T cells, or PBMCs provided the cDNA or gDNA that served as material.

This clonotype was obtained from a woman aged 80 or over with acute or convalescent COVID-19. Sequenced sample: peripheral blood. This rearrangement joins TRBV18 to TRBJ2-7, with 9 bases matching TRBD2. Here the CDR3 reads CASSAGTSSMGEQYF. CDR3 bases: TGTGCCAGCTCAGCGGGGACTAGCTCCATGGGGGAGCAGTACTTC.